This entry lists 30 T cell receptor beta chains sequenced from one sample in a study of cytomegalovirus exposure and HLA in healthy donors. In the PCR, 60 Vbeta and 13 Jbeta primers were used. Data came from immunoSEQ multiplex PCR; TCRdb stores just in-frame clones and leaves some out. The table has just over 65,000 clones, approximately 75% seen once. The sample taken for sequencing was PBMCs. The receptors derive from a human donor in good health.

The V call is TRBV5-4, the J call TRBJ1-2, with 10 bases fitting TRBD1. Germline V lookup: CDR1 SGHNT, CDR2 YYREEE (reference sequence). J lost 6 bases, V lost 5 bases, and 7 bases had no gene match. The CDR3 runs to 14 residues. As DNA, the CDR3 is TGTGCCAGCAGACTGCCGGGACAGGGGAATGGCTACACCTTC. Its translation: CASRLPGQGNGYTF.

The V call is TRBV6-5, the J call TRBJ1-2; D is possibly TRBD1 (6 bases). Germline CDR1 and CDR2: MNHEY and SVGAGI. There are 13 residues in the CDR3. With 8 bases removed from V and 6 bases from J, the gap between germline ends came to 16 bases. The CDR3, as DNA: TGTGCCAGCGGTCTAGGGGGGGTGCATGGCTACACCTTC. Translating it yields CASGLGGVHGYTF.

The chain recombines TRBV5-1 with TRBJ2-1; the match to TRBD2 covers 8 bases. The trim removed 7 bases at V and 9 bases at J, leaving 3 bases unmatched. The CDR3 is 11 amino acids. Germline V gives CDR1 SGHRS, CDR2 YFSETQ. Here the CDR3 DNA reads TGCGCCAGCCACGGGGGGGTTGAGCAGTTCTTC. Translated: CASHGGVEQFF.

The V call is TRBV5-1, the J call TRBJ2-3, with D perhaps matching TRBD1 (6 bases). Germline CDR1 SGHRS, CDR2 YFSETQ. The CDR3 consists of 14 residues. Trimming took 6 bases from V and 2 from J, leaving 13 bases between them. Here the CDR3 reads CASTRGTLTDTQYF. The CDR3 DNA reads as TGCGCCAGCACGAGGGGGACCCTCACAGATACGCAGTATTTT.

V and J are TRBV6-5 and TRBJ2-7, with TRBD1 matching 8 bases. Trimming removed 6 bases from V and 10 bases from J; junction bases left unmatched: 8. The CDR3 length is 12 residues. Germline loops: CDR1 MNHEY, CDR2 SVGAGI. The CDR3, as DNA: TGTGCCAGCAGGAAAGGACAGGGATATCAGTACTTC. Translation gives CASRKGQGYQYF.

The chain has TRBV15 and TRBJ2-1; TRBD1 is a possible D gene (6 bases). Germline V lookup: CDR1 LNHNV, CDR2 YYDKDF (reference sequence). V was trimmed by 0 bases and J by 0 bases, leaving 9 bases between them. The CDR3 totals 16 residues. The CDR3 is CATSREDSRSYNEQFF. The CDR3 DNA sequence: TGTGCCACCAGCAGAGAGGACAGTCGCTCCTACAATGAGCAGTTCTTC.

The J gene is TRBJ2-7, the V gene TRBV5-8; 8 positions agree with TRBD1. V lost 0 bases and J lost 4; bases outside the gene matches: 6. Germline CDR1 reads SGHTS; CDR2 reads YDEGEE. There are 15 residues in the CDR3. CDR3 bases: TGTGCCAGCAGCTTGGCCTCCGGGACAGGTTACGAGCAGTACTTC. Amino acid sequence: CASSLASGTGYEQYF.

This rearrangement joins TRBV9 to TRBJ1-5, with 9 nucleotides matching TRBD1. Germline CDR1 and CDR2: SGDLS and YYNGEE. This CDR3 contains 15 residues. V shed 7 bases and J 4 bases; nucleotides not matched to a gene: 9. Written as DNA, the CDR3 is TGTGCCAGCGGCAAGGGGACAGGGAGAAATCAGCCCCAGCATTTT. Its protein is CASGKGTGRNQPQHF.

The chain combines TRBV25-1 with TRBJ1-6; no definite D call. The CDR3 loop spans 16 amino acids. Trimming shortened V by 6 bases and J by 5 bases, and 17 bases separated the two germline ends. CDR1 is MGHDK, CDR2 SYGVNS, per germline. The CDR3 DNA sequence: TGTGCCAGCAGGGGCCAAGCAAACGGCGATAATTCACCCCTCCACTTT. This codes for CASRGQANGDNSPLHF.

V is TRBV19 and J is TRBJ1-3; 8 bases align to TRBD1. Germline loops: CDR1 LNHDA, CDR2 SQIVND (reference sequence). The CDR3 sequence is 13 residues long. Trimming at V came to 10 bases and at J to 8 bases, leaving 10 bases not matched to a gene. CDR3 coding DNA: TGTGCCACCCGGGACAGGTTGGGGGACACCATATATTTT. The encoded protein is CATRDRLGDTIYF. The complete variable domain, with remaining parts taken from reference TRBV19 and TRBJ1-3, reads DGGITQSPKYLFRKEGQNVTLSCEQNLNHDAMYWYRQDPGQGLRLIYYSQIVNDFQKGDIAEGYSVSREKKESFPLTVTSAQKNPTAFYLCATRDRLGDTIYFGEGSWLTVV.

This chain joins TRBV25-1 and TRBJ2-4, with 10 positions matching TRBD2. This CDR3 comprises 16 residues. The germline CDR1 and CDR2 sequences are MGHDK and SYGVNS. V was clipped by 9 bases and J by 0 bases; unmatched bases: 8. As DNA, the CDR3 is TGTGCCAGTGAACTCGGGACTAGCGTAGCCAAAAACATTCAGTACTTC. Its protein is CASELGTSVAKNIQYF.

The chain has TRBV29-1 and TRBJ2-5, with TRBD2 matching over 8 bases. Germline CDR1 SQVTM, CDR2 ANQGSEA. V shed 8 bases and J 5 bases; nucleotides not matched to a gene: 7. The CDR3 runs to 12 residues. The CDR3 loop reads CSTTGGLETQYF. CDR3 DNA sequence: TGCAGCACCACGGGGGGGCTGGAGACCCAGTACTTC. Drawing the rest from reference TRBV29-1 and TRBJ2-5, the complete variable domain is SAVISQKPSRDICQRGTSLTIQCQVDSQVTMMFWYRQQPGQSLTLIATANQGSEATYESGFVIDKFPISRPNLTFSTLTVSNMSPEDSSIYLCSTTGGLETQYFGPGTRLLVL.

The genes are TRBV5-6 and TRBJ1-2; D ambiguous. The CDR3 has 14 residues. Deletions cut 4 bases from V and 2 bases from J, with 12 bases between. Germline V gives CDR1 SGHDT, CDR2 YYEEEE. The CDR3 loop is CASSPRRVNYGYTF. The CDR3 DNA is TGTGCCAGCAGCCCTAGGAGGGTGAACTATGGCTACACCTTC.

This clone was picked up one time. The V gene is TRBV6-5, the J gene TRBJ1-3; 7 bases line up with TRBD1. Per the germline V gene, CDR1 is MNHEY and CDR2 is SVGAGI. The CDR3 length is 16 residues. The J segment lost 4 bases and the V segment lost 4 bases, leaving 10 bases of the junction unmatched. CDR3 protein: CASSSPGQKRGNTIYF. The CDR3 coding sequence is TGTGCCAGCAGTTCTCCGGGACAGAAGAGGGGAAACACCATATATTTT.

The rearrangement links TRBV25-1 to TRBJ2-3; the match to TRBD1 covers 9 bases. CDR3 length: 15 amino acids. The germline gives CDR1 MGHDK, CDR2 SYGVNS. J gave up 3 bases and V 6 bases, and 7 bases lay outside the gene matches. The CDR3 sequence is CASSVQGARTDTQYF. CDR3 nucleotide sequence: TGTGCCAGCAGCGTACAGGGGGCGAGAACAGATACGCAGTATTTT.

The V gene is TRBV7-8, the J gene TRBJ2-7; 7 bases fit TRBD1. Germline lookup yields CDR1 SGHVS and CDR2 FQNEAQ. CDR3 size: 15 residues. Trimming cost V 4 bases and J 1 base; bases outside gene matches: 7. The CDR3 loop reads CASSSAGGVSYEQYF. CDR3 coding DNA: TGTGCCAGCAGCTCGGCAGGGGGAGTGTCCTACGAGCAGTACTTC.

The chain is built from TRBV29-1 and TRBJ1-2; 10 bases agree with TRBD1. This CDR3 spans 14 amino acids. The germline V gene has CDR1 SQVTM and CDR2 ANQGSEA. With V trimmed by 7 bases and J by 1 base, 6 bases remained unmatched. CDR3 sequence (DNA): TGCAGCGCTCGAGGACAGGGGGGTAACTATGGCTACACCTTC. Translation gives CSARGQGGNYGYTF.

This clone was counted a single time. The chain carries TRBV7-9 and TRBJ1-5; 7 bases are a match to TRBD1. The J segment lost 2 bases and the V segment lost 1 base, leaving 11 bases of the junction unmatched. Per germline, CDR1 SEHNR and CDR2 FQNEAQ (reference sequence). This CDR3 contains 18 residues. CDR3 DNA sequence: TGTGCCAGCAGCTTAGAAGCCAGGGGGAATTGGGGCAATCAGCCCCAGCATTTT. It encodes CASSLEARGNWGNQPQHF.

This chain uses TRBV5-4 with TRBJ2-7; 7 nucleotides match TRBD1. Germline V CDR1 and CDR2: SGHNT, YYREEE (reference sequence). The CDR3 has 15 amino acids. Unmatched junction bases numbered 12, after V lost 3 bases and J lost 6 bases. This CDR3 reads CASSSGQAVATEQYF. The CDR3, as DNA: TGTGCCAGCAGCTCCGGACAGGCCGTTGCGACCGAGCAGTACTTC.

V usage is TRBV6-1 and J usage is TRBJ1-4; perhaps TRBD1 as D (5 bases). The germline V gene encodes CDR1 MNHNS and CDR2 SASEGT. Trimming took 4 bases from V and 4 from J, leaving 13 bases between them. The length of the CDR3 is 15 residues. The CDR3 loop is CASSVFDRCNEKLFF. The CDR3 DNA reads as TGTGCCAGCAGTGTATTTGACAGATGTAATGAAAAACTGTTTTTT.

This sequence joins TRBV19 and TRBJ2-7; D unclear. V lost 5 bases to trimming and J lost 3 bases, with 8 bases between them. Germline CDR1 reads LNHDA; CDR2 reads SQIVND (reference sequence). The CDR3 loop spans 12 amino acids. The CDR3 DNA is TGTGCCAGTAGTGTCAATTTCTACGAGCAGTACTTC. Translation gives CASSVNFYEQYF.

This clone appeared a single time. This chain uses TRBV19 with TRBJ1-5; 7 bases map to TRBD1. The V and J ends lost 6 bases and 16 bases, in that order; junction bases with no gene match: 12. Per germline, CDR1 LNHDA and CDR2 SQIVND (reference sequence). CDR3 size: 12 residues. The CDR3 reads CASSSADRVEHF. In nucleotides, the CDR3 is TGTGCCAGTAGCTCCGCCGACAGGGTGGAACATTTT.

This clone occurred once. J is TRBJ2-2 and V is TRBV11-3; no definite D call. The V end lost 6 bases, the J end lost 6 bases, and 17 bases lay between the germline ends. The CDR3 is 15 amino acids. Germline V gives CDR1 SGHNT, CDR2 YENEEA. CDR3 sequence reads: CASRRSGSLAGELFF. DNA of the CDR3: TGTGCCAGCAGGAGATCAGGCTCCTTGGCCGGGGAGCTGTTTTTT.

The V call is TRBV27, the J call TRBJ1-2, with D possibly TRBD1 on 5 matching bases. The germline V gene has CDR1 MNHEY and CDR2 SMNVEV (reference sequence). Trimming took off 6 bases at V and 5 bases at J, with 13 bases between the two ends. This CDR3 contains 13 residues. CDR3 sequence reads: CASRWSGGYGYTF. Here the CDR3 DNA reads TGTGCCAGCAGATGGTCGGGGGGGTATGGCTACACCTTC.

J is TRBJ2-5 and V is TRBV2; D might be TRBD2 (7 bases). The CDR3 consists of 15 residues. The germline gives CDR1 SNHLY, CDR2 FYNNEI. V lost 1 base and J 5 bases, leaving 14 bases between the germline ends. CDR3 loop: CASSEVGGPGETQYF. Written as DNA, the CDR3 is TGTGCCAGCAGTGAAGTGGGGGGGCCCGGGGAGACCCAGTACTTC.

The chain has TRBV18 and TRBJ2-5, with 9 bases aligning to TRBD1. Germline CDR1 reads KGHSH; CDR2 reads LQKENI. CDR3 size: 19 residues. J was trimmed by 4 bases and V by 5 bases; bases with no gene match: 20. This chain's CDR3 is CASSNEPGTGRTSLETQYF. The CDR3 DNA follows: TGTGCCAGCTCAAACGAGCCCGGGACAGGGCGAACCTCTCTAGAGACCCAGTACTTC.

The CDR3 bases are TGTGCCAGCAGCTTAGGGTCGGGCGGGGGGCCCACAGATACGCAGTATTTT. Its protein product is CASSLGSGGGPTDTQYF. V usage is TRBV7-9 and J usage is TRBJ2-3; TRBD2 aligns across 8 bases. The CDR3 runs to 17 residues. Per the germline V gene, CDR1 is SEHNR and CDR2 is FQNEAQ (reference sequence). J lost 2 bases, V lost 1 base, and 8 bases had no gene match.

The rearrangement links TRBV2 to TRBJ2-4; 7 nucleotides line up with TRBD1. Germline V CDR1 and CDR2: SNHLY, FYNNEI. The junction had 10 bases not matched to a gene; V was cut back by 5 bases and J by 6 bases. The CDR3 is 15 residues long. Here the CDR3 DNA reads TGTGCCAGCAGTAACGAAGGGGGCGCGGGAAACATTCAGTACTTC. Protein product: CASSNEGGAGNIQYF.

The rearrangement links TRBV27 to TRBJ2-3, with 7 bases aligning to TRBD1. The CDR3 contains 15 residues. CDR1 and CDR2 from the germline V gene are MNHEY and SMNVEV (reference sequence). Trimming removed 7 bases from V and 5 bases from J; junction bases left unmatched: 12. CDR3 nucleotide sequence: TGTGCCAGCAAGAACGCACAGGGGATAGGAGATACGCAGTATTTT. Translating gives CASKNAQGIGDTQYF.

J is TRBJ2-1 and V is TRBV25-1; 9 nucleotides align to TRBD2. V lost 2 bases to trimming and J lost 7 bases; unmatched junction nucleotides: 9. The CDR3 loop spans 16 amino acids. The germline CDR1 and CDR2 sequences are MGHDK and SYGVNS. The CDR3 DNA sequence: TGTGCCAGCAGTGAAGGTCGGCGGCTAGCGGGGAATGAGCAGTTCTTC. Its translation is CASSEGRRLAGNEQFF.